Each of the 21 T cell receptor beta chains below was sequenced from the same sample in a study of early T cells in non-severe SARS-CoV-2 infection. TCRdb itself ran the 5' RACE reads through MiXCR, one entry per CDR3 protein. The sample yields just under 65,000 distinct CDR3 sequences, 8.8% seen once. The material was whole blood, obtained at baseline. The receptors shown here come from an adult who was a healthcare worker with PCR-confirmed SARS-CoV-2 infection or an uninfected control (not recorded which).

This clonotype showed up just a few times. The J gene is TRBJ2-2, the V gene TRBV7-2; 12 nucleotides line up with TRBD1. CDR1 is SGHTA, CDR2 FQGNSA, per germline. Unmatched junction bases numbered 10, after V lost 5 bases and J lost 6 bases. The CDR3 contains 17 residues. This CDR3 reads CASSKGQGALYPGELFF. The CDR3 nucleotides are TGTGCCAGCAGCAAGGGACAGGGGGCGCTTTATCCCGGGGAGCTGTTTTTT.

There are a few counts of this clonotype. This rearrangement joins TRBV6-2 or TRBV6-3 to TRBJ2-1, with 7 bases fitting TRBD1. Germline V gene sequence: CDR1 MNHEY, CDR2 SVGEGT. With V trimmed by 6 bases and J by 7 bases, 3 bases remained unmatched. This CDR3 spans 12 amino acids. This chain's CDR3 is CASSATGNEQFF. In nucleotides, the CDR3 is TGTGCCAGCAGCGCGACAGGGAATGAGCAGTTCTTC.

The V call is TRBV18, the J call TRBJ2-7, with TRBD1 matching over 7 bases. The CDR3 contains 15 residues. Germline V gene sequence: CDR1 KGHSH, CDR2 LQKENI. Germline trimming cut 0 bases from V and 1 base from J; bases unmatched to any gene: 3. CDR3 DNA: TGTGCCAGCTCACCACCACAGGGGAGTTCCTACGAGCAGTACTTC. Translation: CASSPPQGSSYEQYF. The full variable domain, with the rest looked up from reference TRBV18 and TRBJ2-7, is NAGVMQNPRHLVRRRGQEARLRCSPMKGHSHVYWYRQLPEEGLKFMVYLQKENIIDESGMPKERFSAEFPKEGPSILRIQQVVRGDSAAYFCASSPPQGSSYEQYFGPGTRLTVT.

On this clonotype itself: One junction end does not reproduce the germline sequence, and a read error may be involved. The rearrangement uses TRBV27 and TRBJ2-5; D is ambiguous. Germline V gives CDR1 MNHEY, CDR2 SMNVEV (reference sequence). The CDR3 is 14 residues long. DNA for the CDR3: TGTGCCAGCAGGGGATACTCGTACCAAGAGACCCGGTACTTC. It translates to CASRGYSYQETRYF.

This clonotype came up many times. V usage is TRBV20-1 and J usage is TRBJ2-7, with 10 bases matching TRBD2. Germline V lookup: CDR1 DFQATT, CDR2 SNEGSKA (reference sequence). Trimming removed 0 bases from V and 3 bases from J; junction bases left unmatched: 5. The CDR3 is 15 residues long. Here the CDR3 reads CSARETTSGYYEQYF. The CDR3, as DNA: TGCAGTGCTAGAGAGACGACTAGCGGGTACTACGAGCAGTACTTC.

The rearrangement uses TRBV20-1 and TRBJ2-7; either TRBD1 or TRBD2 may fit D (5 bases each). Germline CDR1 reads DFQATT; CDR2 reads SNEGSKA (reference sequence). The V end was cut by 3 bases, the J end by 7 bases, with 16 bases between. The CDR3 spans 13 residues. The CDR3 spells CSARVQGSGEQYF. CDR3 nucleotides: TGCAGTGCTAGGGTCCAGGGATCGGGGGAGCAGTACTTC.

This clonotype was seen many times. This chain's CDR3 is CAARRENTEAFF. DNA of the CDR3: TGTGCCGCCAGACGGGAGAACACTGAAGCTTTCTTT. The rearrangement joins TRBV10-3 to TRBJ1-1; D remains unclear. CDR1 is ENHRY and CDR2 is SYGVKD in the germline V gene. The CDR3 has 12 residues. V was cut by 11 bases and J by 1 base, with 11 bases left in between.

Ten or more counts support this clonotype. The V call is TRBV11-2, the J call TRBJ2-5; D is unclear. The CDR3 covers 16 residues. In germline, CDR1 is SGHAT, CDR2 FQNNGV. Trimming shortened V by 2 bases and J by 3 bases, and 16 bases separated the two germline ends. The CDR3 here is CASSLTGVGLEETQYF. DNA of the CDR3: TGTGCCAGCAGCTTAACTGGGGTTGGTTTAGAAGAGACCCAGTACTTC. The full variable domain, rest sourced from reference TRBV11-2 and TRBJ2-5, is EAGVAQSPRYKIIEKRQSVAFWCNPISGHATLYWYQQILGQGPKLLIQFQNNGVVDDSQLPKDRFSAERLKGVDSTLKIQPAKLEDSAVYLCASSLTGVGLEETQYFGPGTRLLVL.

The CDR3 nucleotides are TGCAGCGTCGGGGGTGGTGGGAAACTGTTTTTT. Translation gives CSVGGGGKLFF. The chain recombines TRBV29-1 with TRBJ1-4, with D perhaps matching TRBD1 (5 bases). The CDR3 is made up of 11 amino acids. CDR1 is SQVTM, CDR2 ANQGSEA, per germline. The V end lost 6 bases, the J end lost 11 bases, and 13 bases lay between the germline ends.

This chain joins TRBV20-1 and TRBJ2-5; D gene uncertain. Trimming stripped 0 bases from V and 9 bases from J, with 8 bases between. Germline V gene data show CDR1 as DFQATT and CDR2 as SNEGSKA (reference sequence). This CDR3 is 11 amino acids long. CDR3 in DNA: TGCAGTGCTAGAGATAATCCGGCCCAGTACTTC. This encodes CSARDNPAQYF.

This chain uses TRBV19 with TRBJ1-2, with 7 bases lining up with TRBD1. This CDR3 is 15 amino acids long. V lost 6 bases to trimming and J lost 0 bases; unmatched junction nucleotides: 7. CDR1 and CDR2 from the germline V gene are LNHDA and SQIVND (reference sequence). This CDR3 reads CASSLQGGTNYGYTF. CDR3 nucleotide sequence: TGTGCCAGTAGCCTCCAAGGGGGCACTAACTATGGCTACACCTTC.

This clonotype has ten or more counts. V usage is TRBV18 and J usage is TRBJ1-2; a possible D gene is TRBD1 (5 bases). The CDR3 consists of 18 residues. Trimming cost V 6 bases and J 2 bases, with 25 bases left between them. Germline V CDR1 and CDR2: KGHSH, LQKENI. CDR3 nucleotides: TGTGCCAGCTCTGCTGAACAGATCGACAGTCAACGAAACTATGGCTACACCTTC. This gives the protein CASSAEQIDSQRNYGYTF.

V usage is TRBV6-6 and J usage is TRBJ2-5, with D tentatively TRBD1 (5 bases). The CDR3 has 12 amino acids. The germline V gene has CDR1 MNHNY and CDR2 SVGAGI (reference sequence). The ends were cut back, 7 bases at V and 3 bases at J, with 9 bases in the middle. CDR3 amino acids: CASTQGEETQYF. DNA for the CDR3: TGTGCCAGCACCCAGGGTGAAGAGACCCAGTACTTC.

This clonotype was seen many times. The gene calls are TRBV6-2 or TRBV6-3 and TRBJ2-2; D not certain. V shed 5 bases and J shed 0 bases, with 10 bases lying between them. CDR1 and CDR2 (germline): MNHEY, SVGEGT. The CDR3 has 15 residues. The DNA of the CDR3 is TGTGCCAGCAGTCCGGGCCACGCGAACACCGGGGAGCTGTTTTTT. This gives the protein CASSPGHANTGELFF.

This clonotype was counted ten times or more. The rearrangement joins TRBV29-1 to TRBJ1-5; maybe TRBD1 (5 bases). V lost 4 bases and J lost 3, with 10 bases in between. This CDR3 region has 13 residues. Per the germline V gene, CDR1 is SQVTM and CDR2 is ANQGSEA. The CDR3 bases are TGCAGCGTTGCACAGGCCAACAATCAGCCCCAGCATTTT. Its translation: CSVAQANNQPQHF.

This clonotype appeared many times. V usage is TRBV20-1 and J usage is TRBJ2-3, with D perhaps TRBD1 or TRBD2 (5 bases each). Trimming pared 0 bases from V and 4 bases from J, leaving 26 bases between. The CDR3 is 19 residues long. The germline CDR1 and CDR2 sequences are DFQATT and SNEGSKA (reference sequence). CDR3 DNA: TGCAGTGCTAGAGACTGGGGGAGCGACTCCAGGTGGCGGGCAGATACGCAGTATTTT. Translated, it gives CSARDWGSDSRWRADTQYF.

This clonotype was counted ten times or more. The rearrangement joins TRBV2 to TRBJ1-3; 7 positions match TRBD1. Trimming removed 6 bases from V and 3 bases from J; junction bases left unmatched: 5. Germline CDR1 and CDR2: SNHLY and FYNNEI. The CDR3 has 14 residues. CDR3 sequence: CASRVGTVGNTIYF. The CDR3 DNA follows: TGTGCCAGCAGAGTCGGGACAGTTGGAAACACCATATATTTT. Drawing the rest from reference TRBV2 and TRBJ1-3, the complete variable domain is EPEVTQTPSHQVTQMGQEVILRCVPISNHLYFYWYRQILGQKVEFLVSFYNNEISEKSEIFDDQFSVERPDGSNFTLKIRSTKLEDSAMYFCASRVGTVGNTIYFGEGSWLTVV.

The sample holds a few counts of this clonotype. For the CDR3, the DNA is TGTGCCAGCGCACCTAGCGGGAGATACAATGAGCAGTTCTTC. Translation: CASAPSGRYNEQFF. The rearrangement uses TRBV2 and TRBJ2-1; TRBD2 aligns across 10 bases. Germline V gene sequence: CDR1 SNHLY, CDR2 FYNNEI. This CDR3 contains 14 residues. The J segment lost 4 bases and the V segment lost 8 bases, leaving 5 bases of the junction unmatched.

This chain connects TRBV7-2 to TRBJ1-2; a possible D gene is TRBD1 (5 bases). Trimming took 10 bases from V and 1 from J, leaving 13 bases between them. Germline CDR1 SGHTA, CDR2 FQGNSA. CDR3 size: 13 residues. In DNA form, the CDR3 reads TGTGCCAAACGACAGAGCTTTAACTATGGCTACACCTTC. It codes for CAKRQSFNYGYTF.

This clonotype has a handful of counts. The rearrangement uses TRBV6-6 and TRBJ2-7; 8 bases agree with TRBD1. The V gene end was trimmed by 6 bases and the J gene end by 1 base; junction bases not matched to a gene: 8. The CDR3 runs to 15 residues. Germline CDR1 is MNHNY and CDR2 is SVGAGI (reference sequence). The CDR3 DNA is TGTGCCAGCAGGGAGGACAGGGAGGTTTCCTACGAGCAGTACTTC. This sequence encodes CASREDREVSYEQYF.

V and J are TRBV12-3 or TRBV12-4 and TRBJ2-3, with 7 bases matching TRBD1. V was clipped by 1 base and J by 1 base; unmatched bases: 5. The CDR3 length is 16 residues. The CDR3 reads CASSLGQGFRTDTQYF. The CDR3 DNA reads TGTGCCAGCAGTTTAGGACAGGGCTTTCGCACAGATACGCAGTATTTT.